This TCR beta chain was observed in a study of T cell responses to AZD1222 COVID-19 vaccine. The assay was immunoSEQ multiplex PCR, and TCRdb's table has in-frame clones only and misses some. The repertoire holds 180,000 or so clones, about 92% seen once, with about 1.5% in the top ten. Germline V gives CDR1 LGHNT, CDR2 FRNRAP. The CDR3 runs 18 residues. V trimming: 1 base; J trimming: 1 base; junction bases outside the gene matches: 7. V usage is TRBV12-5 and J usage is TRBJ2-3; 11 nucleotides agree with TRBD2. The clonotype originates from an adult who received the AZD1222 COVID-19 vaccine. This specimen was peripheral blood, taken 28 days after the second AZD1222 dose. CDR3 residues: CASGLAILAGGGTDTQYF. DNA for the CDR3: TGTGCTAGTGGTTTGGCCATTCTAGCGGGGGGTGGCACAGATACGCAGTATTTT.